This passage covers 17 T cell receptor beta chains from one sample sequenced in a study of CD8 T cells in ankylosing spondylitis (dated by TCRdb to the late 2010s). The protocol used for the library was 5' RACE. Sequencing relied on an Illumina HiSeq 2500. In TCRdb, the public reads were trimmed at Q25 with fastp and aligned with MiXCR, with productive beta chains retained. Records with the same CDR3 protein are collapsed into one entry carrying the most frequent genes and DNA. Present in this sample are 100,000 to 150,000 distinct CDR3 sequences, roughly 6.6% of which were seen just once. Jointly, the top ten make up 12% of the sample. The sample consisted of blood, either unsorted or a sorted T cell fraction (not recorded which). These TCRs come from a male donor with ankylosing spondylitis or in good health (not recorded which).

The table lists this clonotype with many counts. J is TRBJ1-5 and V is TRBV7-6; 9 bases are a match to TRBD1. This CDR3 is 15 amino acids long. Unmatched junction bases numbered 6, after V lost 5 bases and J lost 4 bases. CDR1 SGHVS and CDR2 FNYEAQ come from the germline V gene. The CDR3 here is CASSARDRENQPQHF. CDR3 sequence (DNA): TGTGCCAGCAGCGCCCGGGACAGGGAGAATCAGCCCCAGCATTTT.

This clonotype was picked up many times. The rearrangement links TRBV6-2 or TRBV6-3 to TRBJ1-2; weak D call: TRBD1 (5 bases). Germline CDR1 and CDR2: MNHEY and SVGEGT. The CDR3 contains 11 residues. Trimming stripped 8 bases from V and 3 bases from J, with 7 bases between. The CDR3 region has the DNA TGTGCCAGCCGACAGTACTATGGCTACACCTTC. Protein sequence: CASRQYYGYTF.

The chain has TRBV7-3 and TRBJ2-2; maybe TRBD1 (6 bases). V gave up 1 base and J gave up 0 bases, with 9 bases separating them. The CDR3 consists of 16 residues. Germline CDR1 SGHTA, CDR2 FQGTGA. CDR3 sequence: CASSLSSGANTGELFF. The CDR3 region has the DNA TGTGCCAGCAGCTTAAGCTCAGGGGCGAACACCGGGGAGCTGTTTTTT. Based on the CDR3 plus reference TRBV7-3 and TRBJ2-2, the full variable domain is GAGVSQTPSNKVTEKGKYVELRCDPISGHTALYWYRQSLGQGPEFLIYFQGTGAADDSGLPNDRFFAVRPEGSVSTLKIQRTERGDSAVYLCASSLSSGANTGELFFGEGSRLTVL.

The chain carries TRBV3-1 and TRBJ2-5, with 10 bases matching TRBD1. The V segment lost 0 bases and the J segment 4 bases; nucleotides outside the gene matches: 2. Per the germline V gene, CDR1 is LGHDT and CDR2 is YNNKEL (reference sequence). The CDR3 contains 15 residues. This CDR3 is CASSQEGDRGETQYF. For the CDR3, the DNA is TGTGCCAGCAGCCAAGAAGGGGACAGGGGAGAGACCCAGTACTTC.

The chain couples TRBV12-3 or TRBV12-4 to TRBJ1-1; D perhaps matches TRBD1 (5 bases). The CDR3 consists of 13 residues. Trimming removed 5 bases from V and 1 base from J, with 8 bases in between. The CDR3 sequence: CASSVQENTEAFF. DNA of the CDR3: TGTGCCAGCAGTGTACAGGAGAACACTGAAGCTTTCTTT.

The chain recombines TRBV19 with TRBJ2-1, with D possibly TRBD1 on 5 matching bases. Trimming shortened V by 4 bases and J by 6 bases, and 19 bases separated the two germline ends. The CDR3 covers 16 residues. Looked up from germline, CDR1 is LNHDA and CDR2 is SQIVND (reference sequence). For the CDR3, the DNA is TGTGCCAGTAGTAAGAGGACACAGGATAGTCGCAATGAGCAGTTCTTC. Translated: CASSKRTQDSRNEQFF.

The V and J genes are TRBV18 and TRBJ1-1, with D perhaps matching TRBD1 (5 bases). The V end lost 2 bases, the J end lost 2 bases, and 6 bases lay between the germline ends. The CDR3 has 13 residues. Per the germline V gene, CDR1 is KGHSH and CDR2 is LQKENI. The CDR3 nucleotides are TGTGCCAGCTCACCAGACAGTAACACTGAAGCTTTCTTT. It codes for CASSPDSNTEAFF.

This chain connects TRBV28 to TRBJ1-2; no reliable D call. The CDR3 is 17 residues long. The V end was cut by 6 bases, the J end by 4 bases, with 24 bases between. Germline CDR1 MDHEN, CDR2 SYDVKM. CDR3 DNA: TGTGCCAGCAGCTCCGCGCCCGGGGTAGGGAGTACCTATGGCTACACCTTC. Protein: CASSSAPGVGSTYGYTF.

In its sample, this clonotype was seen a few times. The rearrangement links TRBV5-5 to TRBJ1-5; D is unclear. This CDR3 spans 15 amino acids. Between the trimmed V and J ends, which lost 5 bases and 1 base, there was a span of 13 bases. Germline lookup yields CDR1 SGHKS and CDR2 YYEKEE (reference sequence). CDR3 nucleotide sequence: TGTGCCAGCAGTTACCGGACGGGGAGCAATCAGCCCCAGCATTTT. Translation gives CASSYRTGSNQPQHF.

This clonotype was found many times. The CDR3 region has the DNA TGTGCCAGCTCACCAGCGGGGGCCGAAGAGACCCAGTACTTC. It specifies CASSPAGAEETQYF. The V gene is TRBV18, the J gene TRBJ2-5, with a tentative D call TRBD2 (7 bases). This CDR3 has 14 amino acids. Germline V lookup: CDR1 KGHSH, CDR2 LQKENI. Trimming removed 2 bases from V and 3 bases from J, with 10 bases in between.

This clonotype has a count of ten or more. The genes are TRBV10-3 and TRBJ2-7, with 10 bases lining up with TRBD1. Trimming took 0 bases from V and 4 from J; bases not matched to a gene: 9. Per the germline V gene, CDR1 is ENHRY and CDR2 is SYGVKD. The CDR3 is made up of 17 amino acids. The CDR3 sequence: CAISESKGRDRGYEQYF. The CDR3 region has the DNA TGTGCCATCAGTGAGTCGAAGGGCCGGGACAGGGGTTACGAGCAGTACTTC.

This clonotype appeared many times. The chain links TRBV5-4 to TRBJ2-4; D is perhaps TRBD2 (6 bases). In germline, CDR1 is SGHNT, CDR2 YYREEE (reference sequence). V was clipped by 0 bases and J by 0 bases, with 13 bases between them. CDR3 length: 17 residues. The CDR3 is CASSLGSSGLAKNIQYF. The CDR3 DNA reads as TGTGCCAGCAGCTTGGGGTCCTCGGGACTAGCCAAAAACATTCAGTACTTC. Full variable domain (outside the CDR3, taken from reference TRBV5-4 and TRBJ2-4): ETGVTQSPTHLIKTRGQQVTLRCSSQSGHNTVSWYQQALGQGPQFIFQYYREEENGRGNFPPRFSGLQFPNYSSELNVNALELDDSALYLCASSLGSSGLAKNIQYFGAGTRLSVL.

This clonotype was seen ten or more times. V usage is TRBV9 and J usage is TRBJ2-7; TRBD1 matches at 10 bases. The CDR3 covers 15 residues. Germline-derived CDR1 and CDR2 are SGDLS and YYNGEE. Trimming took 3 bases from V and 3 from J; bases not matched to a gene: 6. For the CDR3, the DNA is TGTGCCAGCAGCGAGTCGACAGGGGGCCTCTACGAGCAGTACTTC. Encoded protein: CASSESTGGLYEQYF.

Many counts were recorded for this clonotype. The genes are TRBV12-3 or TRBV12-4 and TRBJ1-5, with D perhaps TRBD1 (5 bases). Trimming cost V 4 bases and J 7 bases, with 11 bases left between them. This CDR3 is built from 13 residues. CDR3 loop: CASSSRVSQPQHF. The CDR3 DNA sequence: TGTGCCAGCAGTTCCAGGGTTAGCCAGCCCCAGCATTTT.

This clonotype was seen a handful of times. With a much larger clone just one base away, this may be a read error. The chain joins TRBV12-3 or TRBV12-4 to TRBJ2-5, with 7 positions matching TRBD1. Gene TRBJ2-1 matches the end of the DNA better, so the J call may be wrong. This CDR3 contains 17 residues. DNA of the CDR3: TGTGCCAGCAGTCCCATGCCCGGGACAGAGGGCCAAGAGACCCAGTTCTTC. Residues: CASSPMPGTEGQETQFF.

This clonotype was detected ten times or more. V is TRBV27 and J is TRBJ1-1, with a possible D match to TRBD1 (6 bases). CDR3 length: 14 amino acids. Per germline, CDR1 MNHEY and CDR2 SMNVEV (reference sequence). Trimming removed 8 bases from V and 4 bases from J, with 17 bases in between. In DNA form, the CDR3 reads TGTGCCAGCGCCCTCAGGGGTTTGTCCACTGAAGCTTTCTTT. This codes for CASALRGLSTEAFF.

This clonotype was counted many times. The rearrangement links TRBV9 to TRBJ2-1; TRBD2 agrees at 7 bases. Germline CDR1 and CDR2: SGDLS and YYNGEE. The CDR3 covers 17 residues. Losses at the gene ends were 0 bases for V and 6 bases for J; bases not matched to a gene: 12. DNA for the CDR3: TGTGCCAGCAGCGTAGCTGTGCGGGAGATCCAATCCAATGAGCAGTTCTTC. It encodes CASSVAVREIQSNEQFF.